These 11 T cell receptor beta chains were sequenced from one sample in a study of T cells in Graves' hyperthyroidism and ophthalmopathy. TCR beta CDR3 regions were amplified from RNA transcripts. A first-round RT-PCR of the TCR CDR3 used the HTBI primer set. TCRdb re-called the multiplex PCR reads through MiXCR, storing one row per CDR3 protein. Of about 640,000 distinct CDR3 sequences in the sample, more than 20% were seen once. The sequenced material came from blood. These receptors came from a man aged 25 to 45 with Graves' ophthalmopathy.

This clonotype was seen only a few times. The rearrangement uses TRBV7-9 and TRBJ1-1; D is ambiguous. V lost 5 bases to trimming and J lost 2 bases, with 12 bases between them. The CDR3 sequence is 14 residues long. The germline V gene encodes CDR1 SEHNR and CDR2 FQNEAQ (reference sequence). The CDR3 DNA sequence: TGTGCCAGCAGCCCATGGACGGATAACACTGAAGCTTTCTTT. Translation: CASSPWTDNTEAFF.

This clonotype was recorded a few times. V and J are TRBV3-1 and TRBJ2-1; 8 nucleotides align to TRBD1. Trimming cost V 3 bases and J 5 bases; bases outside gene matches: 6. The CDR3 runs 15 residues. The germline V gene encodes CDR1 LGHDT and CDR2 YNNKEL (reference sequence). DNA for the CDR3: TGTGCCAGCAGCCAGGCAGGGGGCAAGAACAATGAGCAGTTCTTC. Translating it yields CASSQAGGKNNEQFF.

This clonotype was found many times. This rearrangement joins TRBV12-3 or TRBV12-4 to TRBJ1-2; D gene ambiguous. CDR3 length: 13 amino acids. Trimming left V 6 bases short and J 7 bases short, with 15 bases between. CDR3 bases: TGTGCCAGCAGCACTCGGGAGATTGGTGGCTACACCTTC. Its protein product is CASSTREIGGYTF.

The rearrangement joins TRBV2 to TRBJ1-4; 10 nucleotides match TRBD1. CDR3 size: 14 residues. J lost 8 bases, V lost 6 bases, and 6 bases had no gene match. Per the germline V gene, CDR1 is SNHLY and CDR2 is FYNNEI. The CDR3 DNA reads as TGTGCCAGCAGGGGACAGGGGAGTCGGGAAAAACTGTTTTTT. Translated: CASRGQGSREKLFF.

Details on this clonotype: This may be a read error: a much more frequent sequence differs by one nucleotide. This chain links TRBV28 with TRBJ1-5; D unclear. This CDR3 comprises 18 residues. Germline V CDR1 and CDR2: MDHEN, SYDVKM. Trimming shortened V by 8 bases and J by 0 bases, and 23 bases separated the two germline ends. DNA for the CDR3: TGTGCCAGCGGCTCCGGGAGCCTAGGAGGCTATAGCAATCAGCCCCAGCATTTT. Translated, it gives CASGSGSLGGYSNQPQHF.

This clonotype has a handful of counts. In DNA form, the CDR3 reads TGCGCCAGCAGCGAGGACAGGGGGGTATCAATAAACACTGAAGCTTTCTTT. Its translation: CASSEDRGVSINTEAFF. J is TRBJ1-1 and V is TRBV5-1; 10 bases align to TRBD1. CDR1 SGHRS and CDR2 YFSETQ come from the germline V gene. Trimming removed 4 bases from V and 2 bases from J; junction bases left unmatched: 11. The CDR3 is 17 residues long.

The chain couples TRBV30 to TRBJ1-5; weak D call: TRBD1 (6 bases). Germline CDR1 and CDR2: GTSNPN and SVGIG (reference sequence). The CDR3 runs to 15 residues. Between the trimmed V and J ends, which lost 5 bases and 4 bases, there was a span of 18 bases. The CDR3: CAWREADRGNQPQHF. The CDR3 coding sequence is TGTGCCTGGCGAGAAGCGGACAGAGGAAATCAGCCCCAGCATTTT.

This clonotype has at least ten counts. The rearrangement uses TRBV30 and TRBJ1-1, with D possibly TRBD1 on 5 matching bases. Germline assignment: CDR1 GTSNPN and CDR2 SVGIG (reference sequence). This CDR3 comprises 13 residues. V dropped 4 bases and J dropped 5 bases, with 14 bases sitting between them. The DNA for the CDR3 is TGTGCCTGGAACCCCGGGGGGAGGACTGAAGCTTTCTTT. This gives the protein CAWNPGGRTEAFF. Full variable domain (remainder filled in from reference TRBV30 and TRBJ1-1): SQTIHQWPATLVQPVGSPLSLECTVEGTSNPNLYWYRQAAGRGLQLLFYSVGIGQISSEVPQNLSASRPQDRQFILSSKKLLLSDSGFYLCAWNPGGRTEAFFGQGTRLTVV.

This clonotype came up many times. The chain has TRBV11-3 and TRBJ1-1, with a possible D match to TRBD1 (6 bases). Trimming pared 1 base from V and 6 bases from J, leaving 12 bases between. This CDR3 contains 14 residues. Germline loops: CDR1 SGHNT, CDR2 YENEEA. CDR3 in amino acids: CASSLGGGAAEAFF. The CDR3 region has the DNA TGTGCCAGCAGCTTAGGAGGGGGGGCCGCTGAAGCTTTCTTT.

The chain employs TRBV9 and TRBJ2-2, with TRBD2 as a possible D gene (7 bases). The CDR3 extends over 17 amino acids. Germline V gives CDR1 SGDLS, CDR2 YYNGEE. The ends were cut back, 4 bases at V and 3 bases at J, with 19 bases in the middle. The CDR3 is CASSYPEGGYDTGELFF. The CDR3 bases are TGTGCCAGCAGCTACCCCGAGGGGGGGTACGACACCGGGGAGCTGTTTTTT. Complete variable domain (other parts from reference TRBV9 and TRBJ2-2): DSGVTQTPKHLITATGQRVTLRCSPRSGDLSVYWYQQSLDQGLQFLIQYYNGEERAKGNILERFSAQQFPDLHSELNLSSLELGDSALYFCASSYPEGGYDTGELFFGEGSRLTVL.

The V call is TRBV2, the J call TRBJ2-6; the D gene is possibly TRBD2 (6 bases). The V gene lost 11 bases and the J gene lost 0 bases, with 26 bases spanning the gap. The CDR3 contains 19 residues. The germline V gene encodes CDR1 SNHLY and CDR2 FYNNEI. CDR3: CAASSPRGSGLSGANVLTF. The CDR3 DNA reads as TGTGCCGCCTCAAGTCCCCGGGGTAGCGGTCTCTCTGGGGCCAACGTCCTGACTTTC.